Each of the 14 T cell receptor beta chains below was sequenced from the same sample in a study of cytomegalovirus exposure and HLA in healthy donors. Both 60 Vbeta primers and 13 Jbeta primers went into the PCR. Produced via immunoSEQ multiplex PCR; TCRdb's table is partial and in-frame only. The data show under 200,000 clones, roughly 79% seen once. The sample taken for sequencing was PBMCs. The origin of the receptors is a man in his forties or fifties in good health and CMV-seropositive.

The chain combines TRBV19 with TRBJ2-5; 9 bases fit TRBD2. This CDR3 contains 14 residues. V dropped 5 bases and J dropped 5; count of bases not matched to a gene: 6. Germline V gene data show CDR1 as LNHDA and CDR2 as SQIVND (reference sequence). The CDR3, as DNA: TGTGCCAGTAGTGATTTGCGGGGGGGGGAGACCCAGTACTTC. Translating gives CASSDLRGGETQYF.

This clone was found a few times. The CDR3 bases are TGTGCCAGCAGCCTAACAGGGGCCCCCTATGGCTACACCTTC. It codes for CASSLTGAPYGYTF. This rearrangement joins TRBV9 to TRBJ1-2; 7 nucleotides agree with TRBD1. CDR3 length: 14 amino acids. CDR1 SGDLS and CDR2 YYNGEE come from the germline V gene. V lost 4 bases, J lost 4 bases, and 7 bases stayed unmatched.

DNA for the CDR3: TGTGCCAGCTCACAATTAGCGGGGGGGCCTGGGGCCAACGTCCTGACTTTC. Translation gives CASSQLAGGPGANVLTF. The chain couples TRBV18 to TRBJ2-6; 11 bases are a match to TRBD2. Trimming at V came to 4 bases and at J to 2 bases, leaving 4 bases not matched to a gene. Looked up from germline, CDR1 is KGHSH and CDR2 is LQKENI. The CDR3 is 17 residues long.

The chain carries TRBV5-1 and TRBJ2-2, with 8 nucleotides matching TRBD2. The CDR3 extends over 16 amino acids. J gave up 2 bases and V 1 base, and 4 bases lay outside the gene matches. Germline assignment: CDR1 SGHRS and CDR2 YFSETQ. The CDR3 DNA sequence: TGCGCCAGCAGCTTGCCAAGCGGGGGAAACACCGGGGAGCTGTTTTTT. This codes for CASSLPSGGNTGELFF.

The J gene is TRBJ2-3, the V gene TRBV9, with D possibly TRBD1 on 5 matching bases. The CDR3 spans 15 residues. Trimming shortened V by 0 bases and J by 2 bases, and 10 bases separated the two germline ends. CDR1 is SGDLS, CDR2 YYNGEE, per germline. CDR3 sequence (DNA): TGTGCCAGCAGCGTAGGGGGCACTCCCACAGATACGCAGTATTTT. Protein sequence: CASSVGGTPTDTQYF.

V usage is TRBV6-4 and J usage is TRBJ1-2; D might be TRBD1 (5 bases). The V end lost 5 bases, the J end lost 7 bases, and 20 bases lay between the germline ends. The CDR3 covers 15 residues. Germline CDR1 reads MRHNA; CDR2 reads SNTAGT. The chain's CDR3 is CASSRRDGGDGGYTF. In DNA, the CDR3 is TGTGCCAGCAGTAGACGGGATGGAGGGGACGGTGGCTACACCTTC.

The gene calls are TRBV23-1 and TRBJ1-3, with 10 bases identical to TRBD1. TRBV23-1 is an open reading frame whose function is uncertain. The CDR3 totals 19 residues. V lost 8 bases, J lost 0 bases, and 16 bases stayed unmatched. CDR3 in amino acids: CASLHRTGQGIRSGNTIYF. The CDR3 DNA follows: TGCGCCAGCCTACATCGGACGGGACAGGGGATCCGCTCTGGAAACACCATATATTTT.

The gene calls are TRBV13 and TRBJ2-1; 13 bases line up with TRBD2. Germline CDR1 and CDR2: PRHDT and FYEKMQ (reference sequence). The length of the CDR3 is 15 residues. V shed 5 bases, J shed 5 bases, and the junction held 3 bases outside the gene matches. This CDR3 is CASSDGLAGDNEQFF. CDR3 nucleotide sequence: TGTGCCAGCAGCGACGGACTAGCGGGAGACAATGAGCAGTTCTTC.

V is TRBV18 and J is TRBJ1-1; 7 bases are shared with TRBD1. Germline V gene sequence: CDR1 KGHSH, CDR2 LQKENI. The CDR3 loop spans 12 amino acids. V lost 3 bases to trimming and J lost 8 bases; unmatched junction nucleotides: 3. CDR3 coding DNA: TGTGCCAGCTCACCTGGGACAGAAGAAGCTTTCTTT. Amino acids: CASSPGTEEAFF.

V usage is TRBV6-5 and J usage is TRBJ2-7, with D maybe TRBD2 (5 bases). V was trimmed by 0 bases and J by 6 bases, leaving 12 bases between them. CDR3 size: 14 residues. Germline loops: CDR1 MNHEY, CDR2 SVGAGI. The CDR3, as DNA: TGTGCCAGCAGTTACTCGAGAGTCGGGGTCGAGCAGTACTTC. Residues: CASSYSRVGVEQYF.

The CDR3 loop reads CASSRQGAYEQYF. CDR3 coding DNA: TGTGCCAGCAGCCGACAGGGGGCGTACGAGCAGTACTTC. V usage is TRBV27 and J usage is TRBJ2-7; 10 bases map to TRBD1. The CDR3 covers 13 residues. The junction had 3 bases not matched to a gene; V was cut back by 6 bases and J by 4 bases. Germline V CDR1 and CDR2: MNHEY, SMNVEV (reference sequence).

This chain joins TRBV5-1 and TRBJ2-5; D gene unclear. The V end lost 3 bases, the J end lost 4 bases, and 10 bases lay between the germline ends. This CDR3 region has 13 residues. The germline gives CDR1 SGHRS, CDR2 YFSETQ. The CDR3 DNA reads TGCGCCAGCAGCTCACAGTACCGAGAGACCCAGTACTTC. Translated, it gives CASSSQYRETQYF.

The V and J genes are TRBV6-1 and TRBJ2-7; the D gene is possibly TRBD2 (6 bases). The CDR3 is made up of 13 amino acids. V lost 6 bases and J lost 6, with 15 bases in between. Germline lookup yields CDR1 MNHNS and CDR2 SASEGT. CDR3 in DNA: TGTGCCAGCAGACTAGCTTGGGTCTCCGAGCAGTACGTC. Its translation: CASRLAWVSEQYV.

The chain is built from TRBV28 and TRBJ1-6; no clear D gene. This CDR3 has 16 amino acids. The germline CDR1 and CDR2 sequences are MDHEN and SYDVKM. V was pared by 6 bases and J by 14 bases, with 26 bases between. In DNA form, the CDR3 reads TGTGCCAGCAGACCCGTCAGAGGGCCCAACCGGATGGCCCTCCACTTT. This encodes CASRPVRGPNRMALHF.